This T cell receptor (beta chain) came from a study of blood T cell repertoires in COVID-19. Study-level background: From the United States, Italy and Spain came samples of acute and convalescent COVID-19.

CDR3 length: 14 residues. The germline V gene has CDR1 SGHNT and CDR2 YENEEA. Trimming left V 1 base short and J 6 bases short, with 10 bases between. Per the original methods: By means of reference gene primer amplification, nucleated cell counts were estimated. TCRdb's table, derived via immunoSEQ multiplex PCR, lists solely in-frame clones and lacks some. D and trimming were read from the DNA, whereas the V and J calls and clone size are those reported in that table. This sample yields approximately 240,000 clones, of which more than 70% are seen a single time; 2% to 2.5% belongs to the top ten. The gene calls are TRBV11-3 and TRBJ2-4; tentatively, D is TRBD2 (6 bases). The source is a woman between 40 and 55 years old who had recovered from COVID-19. Sequences were obtained from peripheral blood. In DNA form, the CDR3 reads TGTGCCAGCAGCTTAGCTGGGGAGGCAAACATTCAGTACTTC. Its protein is CASSLAGEANIQYF.